The rows below give T cell receptor beta chains drawn from one sample of a study of T cell responses to AZD1222 COVID-19 vaccine. Clones were read by immunoSEQ multiplex PCR, and TCRdb kept only the in-frame ones, dropping some. The sample yields around 140,000 clones, about 92% seen once. This specimen was peripheral blood, taken after recovery from COVID-19. These receptors originate from an adult who had recovered from COVID-19. Each CDR3 is given with its conserved first and last residue. Each record gives: D gene, clone size, J gene, V gene, CDR3 DNA, CDR3 protein. D genes are given only for firm matches. Some rows have no size entry. The others give once, few or many, or a class for an expanded clone.

>-|-|TRBJ1-2|TRBV7-9
TGTGCCAGCAGCTTAGCCGGGGGAATGTATGGCTACACCTTC
CASSLAGGMYGYTF
>TRBD1|-|TRBJ1-2|TRBV11-2
TGTGCCAGCAGTCGGACAGGTCTCTATGGCTACACCTTC
CASSRTGLYGYTF
>-|-|TRBJ1-2|TRBV30
TGTGCCTGGAGTGTACGGTCCAGGATAGCTAACTATGGCTACACCTTC
CAWSVRSRIANYGYTF
>-|once|TRBJ2-3|TRBV9
TGTGCCAGCAGCCTAAGAGGATCGTCAGATACGCAGTATTTT
CASSLRGSSDTQYF
>TRBD1|-|TRBJ1-1|TRBV6-5
TGTGCCAGCAGTTACATTAATACAGGGGAAGGCACTGAAGCTTTCTTT
CASSYINTGEGTEAFF
>-|-|TRBJ1-1|TRBV10-2
TGCGCCAGCAGTGTGGACGGTGGTCTTTGGGCTTTCTTT
CASSVDGGLWAFF
>-|-|TRBJ1-6|TRBV10-3
TGTGCCATCAAAGGGCGCGGGGGGAATTCACCCCTCCACTTT
CAIKGRGGNSPLHF
>-|-|TRBJ2-7|TRBV7-8
TGTGCCAGCAGGAGTGACAGGCACTACGAGCAGTACTTC
CASRSDRHYEQYF
>TRBD1|once|TRBJ1-6|TRBV7-9
TGTGCCAGCAGCTTCGACAGGGACAACGCCTATAGGCCGCCGCCCCTCCACTTT
CASSFDRDNAYRPPPLHF
>TRBD2|-|TRBJ2-2|TRBV3-1/TRBV3-2
TGTGCCAGCAGCCTTAGCGGGAGCGGGGAGCTGTTTTTT
CASSLSGSGELFF
>-|-|TRBJ2-7|TRBV7-8
TGTGCCAGCAGCTCTGTTTACGAGCAGTACTTC
CASSSVYEQYF
>TRBD1|-|TRBJ1-5|TRBV4-1
TGCGCCAGCAGCTTAACCCCGGGACAGGGAGGGTTTAGGGATCAGCCCCAGCATTTT
CASSLTPGQGGFRDQPQHF
>-|-|TRBJ1-3|TRBV13
TGTGCCAGCAGCTTATATGTCTACTCTGGAAACACCATATATTTT
CASSLYVYSGNTIYF
>-|-|TRBJ2-5|TRBV4-2
TGTGCCAGCAGCCAAGATGCGGGGGCTAGAGGGGCAAGGGGGACCCAGTACTTC
CASSQDAGARGARGTQYF
>TRBD1|-|TRBJ2-3|TRBV6-5
TGTGCCAGCAGTTACGACAGGGGAGACACAGATACGCAGTATTTT
CASSYDRGDTDTQYF
>-|once|TRBJ1-4|TRBV28
TGTGCCAGCAGTTCCCCCGAGCCAGGGTTTGGGGAAAAACTGTTTTTT
CASSSPEPGFGEKLFF
>-|-|TRBJ2-7|TRBV7-9
TGTGCCAGCAGCTTAGCGGGAGGAATCTACGAGCAGTACTTC
CASSLAGGIYEQYF
>TRBD1|-|TRBJ1-1|TRBV5-1
TGCGCCAGCAGTTATGGACAGGGTAGTGCGAACACTGAAGCTTTCTTT
CASSYGQGSANTEAFF
>TRBD2|-|TRBJ2-7|TRBV7-9
TGTGCCAGCAGCTTAGGGCTAGCGGGAGAGTACTTC
CASSLGLAGEYF
>-|-|TRBJ2-7|TRBV27
TGTGCCAGCAGTCCCCTCGGCAGGACCCAAACCTACGAGCAGTACTTC
CASSPLGRTQTYEQYF
>TRBD1|-|TRBJ1-1|TRBV28
TGTGCCTCGGTCGGACAGGGTGGTGAAGCTTTCTTT
CASVGQGGEAFF
>TRBD1|-|TRBJ1-5|TRBV27
TGTGCCAGCAGTTTAGGGACAGATAGGCAGCCCCAGCATTTT
CASSLGTDRQPQHF
>-|-|TRBJ2-3|TRBV5-1
TGCGCCAGCAGCCCTGGGCCGTCTATTACGCAGTATTTT
CASSPGPSITQYF
>-|-|TRBJ1-2|TRBV28
TGTGCCAGCAGACCCCCGGGATCCCGAGGGCGCTACACCTTC
CASRPPGSRGRYTF
>TRBD1|-|TRBJ2-1|TRBV9
TGTGCCAGCAGCGGACAGGGGCGCCATGAGCAGTTCTTC
CASSGQGRHEQFF
>TRBD1|-|TRBJ2-5|TRBV25-1
TGTGCCAGCAGTGGTAGGGGACAGAGAGCGGAAGAGACCCAGTACTTC
CASSGRGQRAEETQYF
>-|once|TRBJ1-3|TRBV6-4
TGTGCCAGCAGTGACCCCCGGCGAAGCTGGAACACCATATATTTT
CASSDPRRSWNTIYF
>-|-|TRBJ2-4|TRBV11-2
TGTGCCAGCAGCTTTGGGGCCCAAAACATTCAGTACTTC
CASSFGAQNIQYF
>TRBD1|-|TRBJ1-5|TRBV28
TGTGCCAGCAGTTTCCCCCGGACAGGGGGGCATCAGCCCCAGCATTTT
CASSFPRTGGHQPQHF
>TRBD1|-|TRBJ2-2|TRBV27
TGTGCCAGCAGCCGCTGGACAGGTACGAACACCGGGGAGCTGTTTTTT
CASSRWTGTNTGELFF
>TRBD2|-|TRBJ2-3|TRBV6-5
TGTGCCAGCAGGGGGACGGGAGGGCCAGATACGCAGTATTTT
CASRGTGGPDTQYF
>-|-|TRBJ2-4|TRBV7-2
TGTGCCAGCAGCTTAGCTATTTGGGATGGGTCGGCCAAAAACATTCAGTACTTC
CASSLAIWDGSAKNIQYF